Listed below are T cell receptor beta chains from one sample, sequenced in a study of radiation and T cells in renal cell carcinoma. TCRdb's table, derived via immunoSEQ multiplex PCR, lists solely in-frame clones and lacks some. The sample includes fewer than 200,000 clones, around 89% of them seen just once. Sequencing was performed on blood, taken from a patient whose treatment included radiotherapy and nephrectomy. Receptor source: a woman aged 50 to 60 with renal cell carcinoma. Both conserved end residues are part of each CDR3.

V: TRBV5-6
J: TRBJ2-7
CDR3: CASSPSRGSWSYEQYF

V: TRBV5-1
J: TRBJ1-3
CDR3: CASSFNPDSGNTIYF

V: TRBV5-4
J: TRBJ2-5
CDR3: CASSYLAAQETQYF

V: TRBV14
J: TRBJ2-1
CDR3: CASSAQQGAHEQFF

V: TRBV29-1
J: TRBJ1-2
CDR3: CSVEYNAVKEYGYTF

V: TRBV19
J: TRBJ1-2
CDR3: CASSNSDRNYYGYTF

V: TRBV21-1
J: TRBJ2-5
CDR3: CASSRPQGEETQYF

V: TRBV6-5
J: TRBJ2-7
CDR3: CASSYGRGPYEQYF

V: TRBV5-4
J: TRBJ1-5
CDR3: CASSLDYDQPQHF

V: TRBV7-9
J: TRBJ2-7
CDR3: CASRTGGLSYEQYF

V: TRBV4-3
J: TRBJ1-1
CDR3: CASSQDRGRTEAFF

V: TRBV6-1
J: TRBJ1-4
CDR3: CASRTGTGFDEKLFF

V: TRBV6-6
J: TRBJ1-4
CDR3: CASSGTETEKLFF

V: TRBV6-6
J: TRBJ1-1
CDR3: CASSYSPDRIEAFF

V: TRBV2
J: TRBJ2-3
CDR3: CASTGVLTDTQYF

V: TRBV10-3
J: TRBJ1-2
CDR3: CAIRSGQGNYTF

V: TRBV9
J: TRBJ1-1
CDR3: CASSAPGGDPGTFF

V: TRBV5-4
J: TRBJ1-2
CDR3: CASTDRIYGYTF

V: TRBV9
J: TRBJ2-3
CDR3: CASSVRDREASTDTQYF

V: TRBV10-3
J: TRBJ2-3
CDR3: CAIRDASGDTQYF

V: TRBV19
J: TRBJ1-5
CDR3: CASSMTVYSNQPQHF

V: TRBV10-3
J: TRBJ2-5
CDR3: CAISDLETQYF